The 5 T cell receptor beta chains below come from one sample, sequenced in a study of cytomegalovirus exposure and HLA in healthy donors. Data came from immunoSEQ multiplex PCR; TCRdb stores just in-frame clones and leaves some out. The table shows 100,000 to 120,000 clones, with approximately 88% occurring only once. Specimen: PBMCs. The source is a woman aged 25-40 years in good health and CMV-seropositive.

This chain connects TRBV2 to TRBJ2-1, with 7 positions matching TRBD1. Germline V gene lookup returns CDR1 SNHLY and CDR2 FYNNEI. The CDR3 is 15 residues long. V dropped 5 bases and J dropped 0; count of bases not matched to a gene: 4. The CDR3 loop is CASSRTGGSYNEQFF. The DNA of the CDR3 is TGTGCCAGCAGTCGGACAGGTGGCTCCTACAATGAGCAGTTCTTC.

This chain links TRBV15 with TRBJ2-3; 10 positions match TRBD2. The V segment lost 4 bases and the J segment 6 bases; nucleotides outside the gene matches: 10. Germline V gene lookup returns CDR1 LNHNV and CDR2 YYDKDF (reference sequence). The CDR3 covers 16 residues. As DNA, the CDR3 is TGTGCCACCAGCAAAGGACTAGCGGTTGGGGTGGATACGCAGTATTTT. Its translation is CATSKGLAVGVDTQYF.

This chain uses TRBV4-1 with TRBJ1-6; D remains unclear. V was cut by 4 bases and J by 9 bases, with 10 bases left in between. CDR1 is MGHRA, CDR2 YSYEKL, per germline. The CDR3 covers 13 residues. CDR3 in DNA: TGCGCCAGCAGCCGGGAGGAAGGTTCACCCCTCCACTTT. It translates to CASSREEGSPLHF.

This chain joins TRBV6-5 and TRBJ1-1; no clear D. There are 13 residues in the CDR3. The germline V and J ends were trimmed by 6 bases and 5 bases, with 13 bases remaining between them. CDR1 MNHEY and CDR2 SVGAGI come from the germline V gene. CDR3 region: CASSPVERTEAFF. DNA of the CDR3: TGTGCCAGCAGCCCAGTTGAGAGGACTGAAGCTTTCTTT.

This rearrangement joins TRBV7-9 to TRBJ2-5, with a tentative D call TRBD1 (6 bases). Germline V lookup: CDR1 SEHNR, CDR2 FQNEAQ (reference sequence). The V and J ends lost 5 bases and 1 base respectively, with 17 bases between them. The CDR3 length is 16 residues. As DNA, the CDR3 is TGTGCCAGCAGCACCCGACGAACAGGGTCCCAAGAGACCCAGTACTTC. Translating it yields CASSTRRTGSQETQYF.